Listed below are T cell receptor beta chains from one sample, sequenced in a study of T-cell reconstitution after alpha-beta-depleted transplantation in children. TCRdb reanalysed the PCR reads using MiXCR and keeps one entry per CDR3 protein. Of around 600,000 distinct CDR3 sequences listed, 16% are singletons. This specimen was PBMCs from the stem cell graft donor, taken from the stem cell graft. The receptors derive from a human donor who donated a stem cell graft to a child with acute myeloid leukemia. The CDR3 runs from the conserved cysteine through the conserved F or W. A D gene is named only where the DNA matches it firmly. A clone size is listed for some rows: how often the clone was seen (once, few, many), or a class if it is expanded.

V gene: TRBV5-1; D gene: -; clone size: -; J gene: TRBJ2-2; CDR3 protein: CASSLSGNVDTGELFF; CDR3 DNA: TGCGCCAGCAGCTTGTCGGGGAACGTTGACACCGGGGAGCTGTTTTTT
V gene: TRBV20-1; D gene: TRBD1; clone size: many; J gene: TRBJ1-2; CDR3 protein: CSARQGSSPVYGYTF; CDR3 DNA: TGCAGTGCTCGACAGGGGTCGTCTCCCGTCTATGGCTACACCTTC
V gene: TRBV20-1; D gene: -; clone size: few; J gene: TRBJ2-7; CDR3 protein: CSARESTGTYEQYF; CDR3 DNA: TGCAGTGCTAGAGAATCGACAGGTACCTACGAGCAGTACTTC
V gene: TRBV11-2; D gene: -; clone size: -; J gene: TRBJ2-2; CDR3 protein: CASSLKSSANTGELFF; CDR3 DNA: TGTGCCAGCAGCCTTAAGTCGTCGGCGAACACCGGGGAGCTGTTTTTT
V gene: TRBV7-2; D gene: -; clone size: few; J gene: TRBJ2-4; CDR3 protein: CASSLVQVLAKNIQYF; CDR3 DNA: TGTGCCAGCAGCTTAGTCCAGGTCCTAGCCAAAAACATTCAGTACTTC
V gene: TRBV10-3; D gene: TRBD1; clone size: many; J gene: TRBJ2-7; CDR3 protein: CAISWDSGSEQYF; CDR3 DNA: TGTGCCATCTCTTGGGACAGTGGGTCCGAGCAGTACTTC
V gene: TRBV24-1; D gene: TRBD1; clone size: -; J gene: TRBJ2-5; CDR3 protein: CATSDLGTGVEETQYF; CDR3 DNA: TGTGCCACCAGTGATTTGGGGACAGGGGTCGAAGAGACCCAGTACTTC
V gene: TRBV20-1; D gene: -; clone size: many; J gene: TRBJ1-1; CDR3 protein: CSAPRRGMNTEAFF; CDR3 DNA: TGCAGTGCTCCTAGGAGGGGGATGAACACTGAAGCTTTCTTT
V gene: TRBV6-2/TRBV6-3; D gene: -; clone size: many; J gene: TRBJ2-7; CDR3 protein: CASSVNGYEQYF; CDR3 DNA: TGTGCCAGCAGCGTCAATGGTTACGAGCAGTACTTC
V gene: TRBV27; D gene: TRBD1; clone size: many; J gene: TRBJ1-1; CDR3 protein: CASSFGQGAEAFF; CDR3 DNA: TGTGCCAGCAGCTTCGGACAGGGGGCTGAAGCTTTCTTT
V gene: TRBV5-1; D gene: -; clone size: many; J gene: TRBJ1-5; CDR3 protein: CASRFGGDQPQHF; CDR3 DNA: TGCGCCAGCAGATTTGGTGGTGATCAGCCCCAGCATTTT
V gene: TRBV7-7; D gene: -; clone size: -; J gene: TRBJ2-2; CDR3 protein: CAITSGGQSTGELFF; CDR3 DNA: TGTGCCATCACGTCCGGGGGGCAGAGCACCGGGGAGCTGTTTTTT
V gene: TRBV5-1; D gene: -; clone size: few; J gene: TRBJ1-1; CDR3 protein: CASKQGQWAFF; CDR3 DNA: TGCGCCAGCAAGCAGGGCCAATGGGCTTTCTTT
V gene: TRBV7-2; D gene: TRBD2; clone size: few; J gene: TRBJ2-3; CDR3 protein: CASRDSGGPHTQYF; CDR3 DNA: TGTGCCAGTCGAGATAGCGGGGGTCCCCATACGCAGTATTTT
V gene: TRBV7-2; D gene: -; clone size: -; J gene: TRBJ1-1; CDR3 protein: CASSPLRAEAFF; CDR3 DNA: TGTGCCAGCAGCCCTCTTAGGGCTGAAGCTTTCTTT
V gene: TRBV6-1; D gene: TRBD1; clone size: -; J gene: TRBJ2-3; CDR3 protein: CASSEAPGQGTDTQYF; CDR3 DNA: TGTGCCAGCAGTGAAGCGCCGGGACAGGGCACAGATACGCAGTATTTT
V gene: TRBV7-9; D gene: -; clone size: few; J gene: TRBJ2-1; CDR3 protein: CASSMRGQHTGEQFF; CDR3 DNA: TGTGCCAGCAGCATGAGGGGTCAACACACGGGTGAGCAGTTCTTC
V gene: TRBV12-3/TRBV12-4; D gene: -; clone size: -; J gene: TRBJ1-2; CDR3 protein: CASSLNTFYGYTF; CDR3 DNA: TGTGCCAGCAGTTTAAACACCTTCTATGGCTACACCTTC
V gene: TRBV10-3; D gene: -; clone size: -; J gene: TRBJ1-2; CDR3 protein: CAISVTPEGVGALGYGYTF; CDR3 DNA: TGTGCCATCAGTGTTACCCCAGAAGGGGTAGGGGCGTTGGGCTATGGCTACACCTTC
V gene: TRBV4-3; D gene: TRBD1; clone size: -; J gene: TRBJ2-3; CDR3 protein: CASSKGTGYTDTQYF; CDR3 DNA: TGCGCCAGCAGCAAAGGGACAGGATACACAGATACGCAGTATTTT
V gene: TRBV15; D gene: -; clone size: -; J gene: TRBJ2-2; CDR3 protein: CATSREGGLNTGELFF; CDR3 DNA: TGTGCCACCAGCAGAGAGGGGGGCCTGAACACCGGGGAGCTGTTTTTT
V gene: TRBV20-1; D gene: -; clone size: many; J gene: TRBJ2-2; CDR3 protein: CSASYGPTNTGELFF; CDR3 DNA: TGCAGTGCTAGTTACGGGCCCACGAACACCGGGGAGCTGTTTTTT
V gene: TRBV20-1; D gene: TRBD1; clone size: many; J gene: TRBJ2-3; CDR3 protein: CSARVWDRGSADTQYF; CDR3 DNA: TGCAGTGCTAGAGTCTGGGACAGGGGGTCCGCGGATACGCAGTATTTT
V gene: TRBV7-9; D gene: -; clone size: few; J gene: TRBJ1-3; CDR3 protein: CASSPTGTASGNTIYF; CDR3 DNA: TGTGCCAGCAGCCCAACCGGGACGGCCTCTGGAAACACCATATATTTT
V gene: TRBV12-3/TRBV12-4; D gene: -; clone size: -; J gene: TRBJ2-5; CDR3 protein: CASSLSRTGGVETQYF; CDR3 DNA: TGTGCCAGCAGTTTATCAAGGACAGGAGGGGTGGAGACCCAGTACTTC
V gene: TRBV15; D gene: -; clone size: few; J gene: TRBJ1-5; CDR3 protein: CATGTLYSNQPQHF; CDR3 DNA: TGTGCCACCGGGACACTATATAGCAATCAGCCCCAGCATTTT
V gene: TRBV7-3; D gene: TRBD2; clone size: -; J gene: TRBJ2-2; CDR3 protein: CASSPGTSYGELFF; CDR3 DNA: TGTGCCAGCAGCCCCGGGACTAGCTACGGGGAGCTGTTTTTT
V gene: TRBV12-3/TRBV12-4; D gene: -; clone size: few; J gene: TRBJ2-3; CDR3 protein: CASSLGQGVDTQYF; CDR3 DNA: TGTGCCAGCAGTTTGGGGCAGGGCGTAGATACGCAGTATTTT
V gene: TRBV25-1; D gene: TRBD1; clone size: few; J gene: TRBJ2-5; CDR3 protein: CASSVYSDREETQYF; CDR3 DNA: TGTGCCAGCAGTGTCTACTCGGACAGGGAAGAGACCCAGTACTTC
V gene: TRBV4-3; D gene: TRBD1; clone size: many; J gene: TRBJ1-5; CDR3 protein: CASSQWTGGQPQHF; CDR3 DNA: TGCGCCAGCAGCCAATGGACAGGGGGCCAGCCCCAGCATTTT
V gene: TRBV6-2/TRBV6-3; D gene: -; clone size: many; J gene: TRBJ1-1; CDR3 protein: CASSTIILNTEAFF; CDR3 DNA: TGTGCCAGCAGCACGATCATCCTGAACACTGAAGCTTTCTTT
V gene: TRBV6-2/TRBV6-3; D gene: -; clone size: few; J gene: TRBJ1-6; CDR3 protein: CASSYSRTALLNSPLHF; CDR3 DNA: TGTGCCAGCAGTTACTCAAGGACGGCCCTACTTAATTCACCCCTCCACTTT
V gene: TRBV7-3; D gene: TRBD1; clone size: many; J gene: TRBJ2-1; CDR3 protein: CASSSRDRDYNEQFF; CDR3 DNA: TGTGCCAGCAGCTCCCGGGACAGGGATTACAATGAGCAGTTCTTC
V gene: TRBV13; D gene: -; clone size: -; J gene: TRBJ1-5; CDR3 protein: CASSLGAVQRPQHF; CDR3 DNA: TGTGCCAGCAGCTTAGGCGCAGTCCAGCGGCCCCAGCATTTT
V gene: TRBV20-1; D gene: TRBD1; clone size: many; J gene: TRBJ1-1; CDR3 protein: CSAPTFFEISGGKVSNTEAFF; CDR3 DNA: TGCAGTGCTCCTACCTTCTTCGAAATATCAGGGGGCAAGGTATCGAACACTGAAGCTTTCTTT
V gene: TRBV20-1; D gene: -; clone size: -; J gene: TRBJ2-1; CDR3 protein: CSARDPWRGDEQFF; CDR3 DNA: TGCAGTGCTAGAGATCCGTGGAGGGGCGATGAGCAGTTCTTC
V gene: TRBV7-9; D gene: -; clone size: -; J gene: TRBJ1-2; CDR3 protein: CASSLAADSIYGYTF; CDR3 DNA: TGTGCCAGCAGCTTAGCTGCAGATTCCATTTATGGCTACACCTTC
V gene: TRBV20-1; D gene: -; clone size: many; J gene: TRBJ2-5; CDR3 protein: CSGAYQETQYF; CDR3 DNA: TGCAGTGGGGCCTACCAAGAGACCCAGTACTTC
V gene: TRBV25-1; D gene: -; clone size: -; J gene: TRBJ2-2; CDR3 protein: CASSEFGAGNTGELFF; CDR3 DNA: TGTGCCAGCAGTGAATTCGGGGCGGGAAACACCGGGGAGCTGTTTTTT
V gene: TRBV29-1; D gene: -; clone size: many; J gene: TRBJ2-1; CDR3 protein: CSVERDSSYNEQFF; CDR3 DNA: TGCAGCGTTGAAAGGGACTCCTCCTACAATGAGCAGTTCTTC
V gene: TRBV7-2; D gene: TRBD1; clone size: few; J gene: TRBJ1-5; CDR3 protein: CASSAGQGSRQPQHF; CDR3 DNA: TGTGCCAGCAGCGCGGGACAGGGGAGTAGGCAGCCCCAGCATTTT
V gene: TRBV29-1; D gene: -; clone size: few; J gene: TRBJ2-7; CDR3 protein: CSVSFKGFAYEQYF; CDR3 DNA: TGCAGCGTTAGTTTTAAGGGTTTCGCCTACGAGCAGTACTTC
V gene: TRBV5-1; D gene: -; clone size: -; J gene: TRBJ1-1; CDR3 protein: CASSYQQERWDTEAFF; CDR3 DNA: TGCGCCAGCAGTTACCAACAGGAGCGGTGGGACACTGAAGCTTTCTTT
V gene: TRBV11-3; D gene: -; clone size: -; J gene: TRBJ2-1; CDR3 protein: CASSLVREVNEQFF; CDR3 DNA: TGTGCCAGCAGCCTCGTGAGGGAGGTAAATGAGCAGTTCTTC
V gene: TRBV5-1; D gene: -; clone size: many; J gene: TRBJ2-3; CDR3 protein: CASSFQGGGSTDTQYF; CDR3 DNA: TGCGCCAGCAGCTTTCAAGGCGGGGGCAGCACAGATACGCAGTATTTT
V gene: TRBV7-2; D gene: -; clone size: many; J gene: TRBJ1-1; CDR3 protein: CASTSSSTTWSEAFF; CDR3 DNA: TGTGCCAGCACCTCCTCCTCTACGACGTGGTCTGAAGCTTTCTTT
V gene: TRBV14; D gene: -; clone size: few; J gene: TRBJ2-7; CDR3 protein: CASSPDLGGARYEQYF; CDR3 DNA: TGTGCCAGCAGCCCGGACTTGGGCGGGGCTCGCTACGAGCAGTACTTC
V gene: TRBV12-3/TRBV12-4; D gene: -; clone size: -; J gene: TRBJ1-5; CDR3 protein: CASSLGGMGNQPQHF; CDR3 DNA: TGTGCCAGCAGTTTAGGTGGGATGGGCAATCAGCCCCAGCATTTT
V gene: TRBV29-1; D gene: -; clone size: many; J gene: TRBJ2-3; CDR3 protein: CSADRGNTQYF; CDR3 DNA: TGCAGCGCCGATCGGGGGAATACGCAGTATTTT
V gene: TRBV25-1; D gene: -; clone size: few; J gene: TRBJ2-3; CDR3 protein: CASSEWAGARTDTQYF; CDR3 DNA: TGTGCCAGCAGTGAATGGGCAGGGGCTCGCACAGATACGCAGTATTTT
V gene: TRBV7-9; D gene: -; clone size: few; J gene: TRBJ1-1; CDR3 protein: CASSLEWERTEAFF; CDR3 DNA: TGTGCCAGCAGCTTAGAATGGGAGAGGACTGAAGCTTTCTTT
V gene: TRBV4-2; D gene: TRBD2; clone size: few; J gene: TRBJ2-2; CDR3 protein: CASSQDFGGGDSGELFF; CDR3 DNA: TGTGCCAGCAGCCAAGATTTCGGCGGGGGAGACTCCGGGGAGCTGTTTTTT
V gene: TRBV5-6; D gene: -; clone size: few; J gene: TRBJ1-6; CDR3 protein: CASSLAGGSGNSPLHF; CDR3 DNA: TGTGCCAGCAGCTTGGCTGGGGGGTCCGGCAATTCACCCCTCCACTTT
V gene: TRBV24-1; D gene: TRBD1; clone size: -; J gene: TRBJ2-5; CDR3 protein: CATSDLSRGKDPQETQYF; CDR3 DNA: TGTGCCACCAGTGATTTAAGCAGGGGGAAGGATCCACAAGAGACCCAGTACTTC
V gene: TRBV20-1; D gene: -; clone size: many; J gene: TRBJ1-6; CDR3 protein: CSARVDSDYNSPLHF; CDR3 DNA: TGCAGTGCTAGAGTAGACAGCGACTATAATTCACCCCTCCACTTT
V gene: TRBV29-1; D gene: -; clone size: many; J gene: TRBJ2-4; CDR3 protein: CSVPGLNIQYF; CDR3 DNA: TGCAGCGTTCCGGGGCTAAACATTCAGTACTTC